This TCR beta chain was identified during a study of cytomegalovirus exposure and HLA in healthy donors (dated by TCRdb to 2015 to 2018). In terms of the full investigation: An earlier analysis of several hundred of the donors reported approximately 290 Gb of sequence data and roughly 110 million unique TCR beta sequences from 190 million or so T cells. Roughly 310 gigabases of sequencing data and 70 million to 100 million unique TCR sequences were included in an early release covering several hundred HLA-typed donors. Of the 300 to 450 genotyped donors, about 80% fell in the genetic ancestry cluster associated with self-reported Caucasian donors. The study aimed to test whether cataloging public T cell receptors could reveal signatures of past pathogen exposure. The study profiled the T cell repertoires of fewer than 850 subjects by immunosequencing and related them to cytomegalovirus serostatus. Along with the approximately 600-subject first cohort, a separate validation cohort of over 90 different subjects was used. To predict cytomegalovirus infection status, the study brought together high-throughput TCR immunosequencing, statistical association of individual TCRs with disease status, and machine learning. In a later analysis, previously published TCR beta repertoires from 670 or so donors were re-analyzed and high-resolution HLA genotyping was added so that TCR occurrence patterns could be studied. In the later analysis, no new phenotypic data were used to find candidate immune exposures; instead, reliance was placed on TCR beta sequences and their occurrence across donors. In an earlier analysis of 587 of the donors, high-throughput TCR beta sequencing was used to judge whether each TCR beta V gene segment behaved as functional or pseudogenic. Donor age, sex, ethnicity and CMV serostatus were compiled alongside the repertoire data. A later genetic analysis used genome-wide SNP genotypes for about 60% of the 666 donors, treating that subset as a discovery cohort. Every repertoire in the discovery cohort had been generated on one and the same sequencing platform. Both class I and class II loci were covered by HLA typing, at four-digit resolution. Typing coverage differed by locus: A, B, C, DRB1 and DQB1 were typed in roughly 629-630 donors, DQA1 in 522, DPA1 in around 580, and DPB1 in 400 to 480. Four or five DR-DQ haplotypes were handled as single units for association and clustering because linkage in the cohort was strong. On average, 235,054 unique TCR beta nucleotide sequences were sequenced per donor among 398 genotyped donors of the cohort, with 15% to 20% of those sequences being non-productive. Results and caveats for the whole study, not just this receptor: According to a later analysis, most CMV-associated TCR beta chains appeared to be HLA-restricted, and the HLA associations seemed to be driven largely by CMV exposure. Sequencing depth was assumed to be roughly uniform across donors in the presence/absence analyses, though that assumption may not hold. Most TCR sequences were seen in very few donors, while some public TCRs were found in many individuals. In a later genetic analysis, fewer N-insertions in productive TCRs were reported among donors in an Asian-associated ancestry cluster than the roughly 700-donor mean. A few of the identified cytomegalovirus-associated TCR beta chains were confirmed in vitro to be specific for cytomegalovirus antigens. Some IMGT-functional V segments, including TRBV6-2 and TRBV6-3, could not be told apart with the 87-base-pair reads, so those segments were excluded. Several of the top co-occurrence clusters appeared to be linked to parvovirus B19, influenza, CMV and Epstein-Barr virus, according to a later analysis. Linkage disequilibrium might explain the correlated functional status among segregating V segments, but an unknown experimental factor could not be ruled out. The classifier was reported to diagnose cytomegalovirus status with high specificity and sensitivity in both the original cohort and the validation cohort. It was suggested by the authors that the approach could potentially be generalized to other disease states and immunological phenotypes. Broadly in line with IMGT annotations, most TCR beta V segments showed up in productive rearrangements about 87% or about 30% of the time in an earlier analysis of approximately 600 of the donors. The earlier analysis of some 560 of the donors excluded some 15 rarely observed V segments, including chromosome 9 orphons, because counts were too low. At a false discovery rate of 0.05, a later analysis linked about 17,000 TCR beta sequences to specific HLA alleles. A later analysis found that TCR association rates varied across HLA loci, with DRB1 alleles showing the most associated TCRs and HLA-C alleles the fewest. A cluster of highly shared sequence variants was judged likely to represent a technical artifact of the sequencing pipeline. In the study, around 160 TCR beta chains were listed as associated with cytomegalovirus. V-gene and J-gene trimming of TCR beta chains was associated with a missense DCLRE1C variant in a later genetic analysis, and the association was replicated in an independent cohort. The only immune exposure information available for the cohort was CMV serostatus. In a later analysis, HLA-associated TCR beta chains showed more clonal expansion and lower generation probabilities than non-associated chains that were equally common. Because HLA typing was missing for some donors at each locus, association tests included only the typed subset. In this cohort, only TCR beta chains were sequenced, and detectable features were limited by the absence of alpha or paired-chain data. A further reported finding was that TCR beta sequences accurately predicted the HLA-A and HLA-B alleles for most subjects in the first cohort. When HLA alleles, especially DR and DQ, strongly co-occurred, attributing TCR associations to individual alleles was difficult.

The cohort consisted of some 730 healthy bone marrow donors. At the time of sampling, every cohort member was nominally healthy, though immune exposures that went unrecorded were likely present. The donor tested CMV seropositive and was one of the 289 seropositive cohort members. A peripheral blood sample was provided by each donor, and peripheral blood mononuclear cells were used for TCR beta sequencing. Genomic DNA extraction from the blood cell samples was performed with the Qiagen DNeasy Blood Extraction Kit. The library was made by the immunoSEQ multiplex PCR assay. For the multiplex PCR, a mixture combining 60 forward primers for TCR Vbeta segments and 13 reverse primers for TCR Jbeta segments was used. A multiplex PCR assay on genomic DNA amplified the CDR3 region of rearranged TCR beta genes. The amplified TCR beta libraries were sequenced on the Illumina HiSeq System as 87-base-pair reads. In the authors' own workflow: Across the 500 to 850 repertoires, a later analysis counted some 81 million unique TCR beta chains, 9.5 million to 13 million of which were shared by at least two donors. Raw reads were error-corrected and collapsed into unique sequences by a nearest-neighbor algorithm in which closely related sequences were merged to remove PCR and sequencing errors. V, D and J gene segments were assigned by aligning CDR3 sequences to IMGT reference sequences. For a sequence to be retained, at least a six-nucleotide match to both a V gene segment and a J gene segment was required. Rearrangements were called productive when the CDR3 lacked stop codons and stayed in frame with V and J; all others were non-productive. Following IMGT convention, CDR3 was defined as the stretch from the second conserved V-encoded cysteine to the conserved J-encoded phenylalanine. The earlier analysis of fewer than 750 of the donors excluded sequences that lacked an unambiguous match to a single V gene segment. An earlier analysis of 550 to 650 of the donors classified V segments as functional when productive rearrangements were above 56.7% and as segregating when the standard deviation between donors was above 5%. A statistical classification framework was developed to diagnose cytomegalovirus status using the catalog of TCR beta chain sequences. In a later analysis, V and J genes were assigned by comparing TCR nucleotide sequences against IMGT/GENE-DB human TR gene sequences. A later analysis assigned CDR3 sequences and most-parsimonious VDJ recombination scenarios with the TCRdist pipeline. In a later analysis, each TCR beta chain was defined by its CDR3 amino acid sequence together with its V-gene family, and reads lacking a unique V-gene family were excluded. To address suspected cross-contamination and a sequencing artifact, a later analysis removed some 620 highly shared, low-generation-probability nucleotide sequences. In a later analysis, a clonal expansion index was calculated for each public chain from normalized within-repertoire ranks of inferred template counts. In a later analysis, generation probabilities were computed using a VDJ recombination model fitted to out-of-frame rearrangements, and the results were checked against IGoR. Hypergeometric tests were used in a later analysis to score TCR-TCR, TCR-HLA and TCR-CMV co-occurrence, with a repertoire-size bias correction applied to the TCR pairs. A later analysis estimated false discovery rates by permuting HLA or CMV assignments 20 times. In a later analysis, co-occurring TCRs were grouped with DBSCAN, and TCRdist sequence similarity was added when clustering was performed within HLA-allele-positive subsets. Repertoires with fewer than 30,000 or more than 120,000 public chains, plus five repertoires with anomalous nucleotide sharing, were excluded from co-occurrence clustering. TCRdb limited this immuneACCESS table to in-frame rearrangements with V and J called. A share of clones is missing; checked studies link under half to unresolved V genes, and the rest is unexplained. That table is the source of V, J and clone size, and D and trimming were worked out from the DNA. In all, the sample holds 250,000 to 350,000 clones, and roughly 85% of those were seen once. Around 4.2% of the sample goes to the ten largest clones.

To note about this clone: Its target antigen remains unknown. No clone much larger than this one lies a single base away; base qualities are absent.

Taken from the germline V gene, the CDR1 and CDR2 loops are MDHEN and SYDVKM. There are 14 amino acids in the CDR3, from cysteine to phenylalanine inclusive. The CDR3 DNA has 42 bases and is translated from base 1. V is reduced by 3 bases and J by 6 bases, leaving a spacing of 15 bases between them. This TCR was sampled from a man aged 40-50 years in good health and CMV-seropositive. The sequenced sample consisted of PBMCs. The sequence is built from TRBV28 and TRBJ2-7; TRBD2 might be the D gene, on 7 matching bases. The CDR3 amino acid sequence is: CASSLTQGGGEQYF. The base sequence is TGTGCCAGCAGTTTGACTCAGGGAGGGGGCGAGCAGTACTTC. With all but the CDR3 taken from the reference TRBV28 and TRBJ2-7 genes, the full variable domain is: DVKVTQSSRYLVKRTGEKVFLECVQDMDHENMFWYRQDPGLGLRLIYFSYDVKMKEKGDIPEGYSVSREKKERFSLILESASTNQTSMYLCASSLTQGGGEQYFGPGTRLTVT.